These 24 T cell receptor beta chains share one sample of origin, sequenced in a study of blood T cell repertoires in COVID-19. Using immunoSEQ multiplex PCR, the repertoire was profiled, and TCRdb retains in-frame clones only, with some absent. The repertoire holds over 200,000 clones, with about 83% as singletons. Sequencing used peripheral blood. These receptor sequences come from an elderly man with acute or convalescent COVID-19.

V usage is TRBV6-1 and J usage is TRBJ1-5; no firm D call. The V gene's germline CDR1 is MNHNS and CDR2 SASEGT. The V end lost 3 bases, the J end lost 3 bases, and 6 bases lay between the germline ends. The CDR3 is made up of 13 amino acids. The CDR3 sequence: CASSDRNNQPQHF. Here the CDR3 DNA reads TGTGCCAGCAGTGACAGAAACAATCAGCCCCAGCATTTT.

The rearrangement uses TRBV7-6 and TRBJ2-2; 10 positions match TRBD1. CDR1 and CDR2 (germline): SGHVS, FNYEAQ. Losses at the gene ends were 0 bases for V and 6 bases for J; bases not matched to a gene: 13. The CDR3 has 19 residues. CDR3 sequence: CASSLAPGQGTLGAGELFF. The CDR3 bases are TGTGCCAGCAGCTTAGCCCCGGGACAGGGGACTTTGGGAGCCGGGGAGCTGTTTTTT. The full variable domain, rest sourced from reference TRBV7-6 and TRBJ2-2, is GAGVSQSPRYKVTKRGQDVALRCDPISGHVSLYWYRQALGQGPEFLTYFNYEAQQDKSGLPNDRFSAERPEGSISTLTIQRTEQRDSAMYRCASSLAPGQGTLGAGELFFGEGSRLTVL.

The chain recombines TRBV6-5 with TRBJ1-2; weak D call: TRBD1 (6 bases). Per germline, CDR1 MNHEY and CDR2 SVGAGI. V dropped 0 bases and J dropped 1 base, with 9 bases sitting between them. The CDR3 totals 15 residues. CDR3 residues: CASSYSGGLNYGYTF. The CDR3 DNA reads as TGTGCCAGCAGTTACTCCGGGGGGCTTAACTATGGCTACACCTTC.

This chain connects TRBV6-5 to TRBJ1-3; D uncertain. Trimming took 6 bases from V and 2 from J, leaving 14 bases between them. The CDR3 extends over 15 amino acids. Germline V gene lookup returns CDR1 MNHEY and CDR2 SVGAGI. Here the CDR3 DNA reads TGTGCCAGCAGCACCCCACAGTGGGCTGGAAACACCATATATTTT. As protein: CASSTPQWAGNTIYF.

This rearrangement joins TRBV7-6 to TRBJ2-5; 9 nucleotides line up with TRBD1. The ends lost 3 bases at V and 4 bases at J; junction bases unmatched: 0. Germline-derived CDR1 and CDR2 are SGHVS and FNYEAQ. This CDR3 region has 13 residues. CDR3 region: CASSLDRGETQYF. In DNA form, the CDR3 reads TGTGCCAGCAGCTTGGACAGGGGAGAGACCCAGTACTTC.

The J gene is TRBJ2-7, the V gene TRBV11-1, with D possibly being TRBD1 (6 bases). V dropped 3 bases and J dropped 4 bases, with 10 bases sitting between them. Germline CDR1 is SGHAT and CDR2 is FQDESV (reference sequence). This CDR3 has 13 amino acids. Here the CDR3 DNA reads TGTGCCAGCAGCTTGGGGGCGTGGTACGAGCAGTACTTC. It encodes CASSLGAWYEQYF. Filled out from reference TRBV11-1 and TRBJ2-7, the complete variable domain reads EAEVAQSPRYKITEKSQAVAFWCDPISGHATLYWYRQILGQGPELLVQFQDESVVDDSQLPKDRFSAERLKGVDSTLKIQPAELGDSAMYLCASSLGAWYEQYFGPGTRLTVT.

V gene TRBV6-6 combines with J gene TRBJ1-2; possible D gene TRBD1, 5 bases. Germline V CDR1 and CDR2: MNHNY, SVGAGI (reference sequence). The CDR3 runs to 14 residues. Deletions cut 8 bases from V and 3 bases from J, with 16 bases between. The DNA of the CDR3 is TGTGCCAGCTTGGGACGGACGGGGGACTATGGCTACACCTTC. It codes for CASLGRTGDYGYTF.

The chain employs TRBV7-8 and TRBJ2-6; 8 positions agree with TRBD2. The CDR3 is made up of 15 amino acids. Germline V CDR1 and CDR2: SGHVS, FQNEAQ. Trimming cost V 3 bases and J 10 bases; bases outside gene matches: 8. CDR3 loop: CASSFGGEGSNVLTF. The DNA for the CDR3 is TGTGCCAGCAGCTTCGGGGGGGAGGGTTCAAACGTCCTGACTTTC.

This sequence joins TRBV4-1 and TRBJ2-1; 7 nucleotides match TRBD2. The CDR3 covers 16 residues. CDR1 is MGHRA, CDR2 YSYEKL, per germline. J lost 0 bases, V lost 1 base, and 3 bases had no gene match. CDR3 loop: CASSQVSGSSYNEQFF. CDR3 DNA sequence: TGCGCCAGCAGCCAAGTTAGCGGGTCCTCCTACAATGAGCAGTTCTTC.

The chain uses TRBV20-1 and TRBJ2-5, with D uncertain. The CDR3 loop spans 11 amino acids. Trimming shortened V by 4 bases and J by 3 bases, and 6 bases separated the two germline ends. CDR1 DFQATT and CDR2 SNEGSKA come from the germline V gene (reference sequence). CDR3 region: CSATVEETQYF. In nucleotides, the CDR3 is TGCAGTGCTACGGTGGAAGAGACCCAGTACTTC.

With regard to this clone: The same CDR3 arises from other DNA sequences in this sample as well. The CDR3 DNA is TGTGCCAGCAGTTTAGTAGGGGACACTGAAGCTTTCTTT. This translates into CASSLVGDTEAFF. The rearrangement links TRBV28 to TRBJ1-1; a weak D match, TRBD1 (5 bases). There are 13 residues in the CDR3. Germline-derived CDR1 and CDR2 are MDHEN and SYDVKM. Deletions cut 2 bases from V and 3 bases from J, with 7 bases between. Complete variable domain (other parts from reference TRBV28 and TRBJ1-1): DVKVTQSSRYLVKRTGEKVFLECVQDMDHENMFWYRQDPGLGLRLIYFSYDVKMKEKGDIPEGYSVSREKKERFSLILESASTNQTSMYLCASSLVGDTEAFFGQGTRLTVV.

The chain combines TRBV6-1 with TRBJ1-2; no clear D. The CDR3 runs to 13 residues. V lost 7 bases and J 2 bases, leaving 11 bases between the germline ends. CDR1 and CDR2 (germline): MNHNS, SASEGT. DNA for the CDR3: TGTGCCAGCACTCTGACACCGAACTATGGCTACACCTTC. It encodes CASTLTPNYGYTF.

CDR3 bases: TGTGCCACCGCCCTGACAGGGTTGAACACTGAAGCTTTCTTT. Encoded protein: CATALTGLNTEAFF. The rearrangement joins TRBV2 to TRBJ1-1, with TRBD1 matching 7 bases. There are 14 residues in the CDR3. V was pared by 10 bases and J by 0 bases, with 8 bases of the junction left unmatched. Germline CDR1 SNHLY, CDR2 FYNNEI. Based on the CDR3 plus reference TRBV2 and TRBJ1-1, the full variable domain is EPEVTQTPSHQVTQMGQEVILRCVPISNHLYFYWYRQILGQKVEFLVSFYNNEISEKSEIFDDQFSVERPDGSNFTLKIRSTKLEDSAMYFCATALTGLNTEAFFGQGTRLTVV.

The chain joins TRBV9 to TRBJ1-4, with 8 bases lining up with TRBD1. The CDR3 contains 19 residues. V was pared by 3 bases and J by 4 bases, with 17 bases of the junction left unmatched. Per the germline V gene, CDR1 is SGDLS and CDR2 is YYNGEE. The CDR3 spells CASSARGTPGGSGNEKLFF. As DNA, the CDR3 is TGTGCCAGCAGCGCCCGGGGGACGCCAGGGGGCTCTGGTAATGAAAAACTGTTTTTT.

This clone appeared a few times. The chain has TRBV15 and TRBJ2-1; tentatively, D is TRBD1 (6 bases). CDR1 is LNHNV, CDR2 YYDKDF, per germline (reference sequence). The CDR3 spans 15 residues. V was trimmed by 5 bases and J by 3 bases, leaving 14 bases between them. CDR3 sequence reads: CATSPRTTGYNEQFF. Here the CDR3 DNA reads TGTGCCACCAGCCCCAGGACGACAGGCTACAATGAGCAGTTCTTC.

CDR3 DNA: TGTGCCTGCCAAACCCCCGGGACACTGGAGGTCAATGAGCAGTTCTTC. As protein: CACQTPGTLEVNEQFF. The rearrangement joins TRBV30 to TRBJ2-1; D possibly corresponds to TRBD1 (6 bases). V lost 6 bases and J 6 bases, leaving 24 bases between the germline ends. The CDR3 runs 16 residues. Germline V CDR1 and CDR2: GTSNPN, SVGIG (reference sequence). Using reference TRBV30 and TRBJ2-1 for the parts outside the CDR3, the full variable domain is SQTIHQWPATLVQPVGSPLSLECTVEGTSNPNLYWYRQAAGRGLQLLFYSVGIGQISSEVPQNLSASRPQDRQFILSSKKLLLSDSGFYLCACQTPGTLEVNEQFFGPGTRLTVL.

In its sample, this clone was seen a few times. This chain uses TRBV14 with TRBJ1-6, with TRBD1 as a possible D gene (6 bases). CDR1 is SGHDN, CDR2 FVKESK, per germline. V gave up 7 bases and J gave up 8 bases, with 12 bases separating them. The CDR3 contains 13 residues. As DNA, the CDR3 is TGTGCCAGCACTCGGGACACATATTCACCCCTCCACTTT. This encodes CASTRDTYSPLHF.

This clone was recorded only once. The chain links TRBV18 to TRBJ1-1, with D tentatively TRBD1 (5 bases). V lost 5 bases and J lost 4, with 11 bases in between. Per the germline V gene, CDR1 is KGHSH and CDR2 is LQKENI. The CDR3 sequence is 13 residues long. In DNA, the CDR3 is TGTGCCAGCTCAGGCGGACAAGTCACTGAAGCTTTCTTT. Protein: CASSGGQVTEAFF.

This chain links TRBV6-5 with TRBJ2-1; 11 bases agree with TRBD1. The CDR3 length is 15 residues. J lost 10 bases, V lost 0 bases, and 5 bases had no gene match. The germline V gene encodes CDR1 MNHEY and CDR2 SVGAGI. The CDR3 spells CASSYSRDRGREQFF. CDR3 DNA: TGTGCCAGCAGTTACTCCCGGGACAGGGGGAGGGAGCAGTTCTTC.

CDR3 region: CASSYSSTGGSYEQYF. In nucleotides, the CDR3 is TGTGCCAGCAGTTACTCGAGTACGGGGGGGAGTTACGAGCAGTACTTC. This chain links TRBV6-5 with TRBJ2-7, with 8 bases that match TRBD2. The CDR3 covers 16 residues. Germline assignment: CDR1 MNHEY and CDR2 SVGAGI. The V segment lost 0 bases and the J segment 4 bases; nucleotides outside the gene matches: 8.

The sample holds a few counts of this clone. CDR3 region: CASSQDPYGNYGYTF. DNA of the CDR3: TGCGCCAGCAGCCAAGATCCATACGGGAACTATGGCTACACCTTC. The chain links TRBV4-1 to TRBJ1-2, with D uncertain. Germline values: CDR1 MGHRA, CDR2 YSYEKL. Trimming left V 0 bases short and J 2 bases short, with 10 bases between. The CDR3 runs to 15 residues.

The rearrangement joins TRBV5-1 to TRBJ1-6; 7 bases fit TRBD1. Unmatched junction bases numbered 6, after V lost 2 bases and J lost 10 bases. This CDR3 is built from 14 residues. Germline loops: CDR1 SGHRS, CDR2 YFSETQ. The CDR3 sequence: CASSLDRAPSPLHF. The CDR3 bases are TGCGCCAGCAGCTTAGACAGGGCCCCCTCACCCCTCCACTTT.

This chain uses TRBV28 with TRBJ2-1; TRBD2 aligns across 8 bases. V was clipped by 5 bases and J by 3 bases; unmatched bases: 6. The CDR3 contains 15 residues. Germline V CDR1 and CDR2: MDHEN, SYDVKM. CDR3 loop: CASSPSGGFYNEQFF. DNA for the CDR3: TGTGCCAGCAGTCCCAGCGGGGGATTCTACAATGAGCAGTTCTTC.

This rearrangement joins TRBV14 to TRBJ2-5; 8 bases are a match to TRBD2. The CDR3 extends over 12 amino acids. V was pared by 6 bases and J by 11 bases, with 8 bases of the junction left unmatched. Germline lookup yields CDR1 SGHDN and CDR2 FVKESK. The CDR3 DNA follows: TGTGCCAGCAGGAAATCAGGGACTAGACAGTACTTC. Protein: CASRKSGTRQYF.